Sequencing of this TCR beta chain was carried out in a study of blood T cell repertoires in COVID-19. Profiling relied on immunoSEQ multiplex PCR, and the TCRdb table lists in-frame clones only, not all of them. The data show roughly 230,000 clones, about four fifths seen once. The germline V gene encodes CDR1 ENHRY and CDR2 SYGVKD. The CDR3 length is 14 residues. V lost 4 bases to trimming and J lost 0 bases, with 9 bases between them. Input material: peripheral blood. The sequence came from a man aged 40-55 years with active or convalescent COVID-19. The genes are TRBV10-3 and TRBJ1-1; a weak D match, TRBD1 (5 bases). The CDR3 sequence is CAISGQGVNTEAFF. The CDR3 bases are TGTGCCATCAGTGGGCAGGGCGTGAACACTGAAGCTTTCTTT.